One and the same sample provided the 27 T cell receptor beta chains below, sequenced in a study of blood T cell repertoires in COVID-19. Libraries were prepared by immunoSEQ multiplex PCR; TCRdb keeps only in-frame clonotypes and omits some of them. The sample has around 140,000 clones, approximately 90% seen once; the top ten hold approximately 2.5%. Sequenced input: peripheral blood. Every receptor here comes from a human donor with COVID-19, enrolled during active disease. The donor label of this sample is uncertain.

The chain couples TRBV27 to TRBJ1-2; TRBD1 might be the D (6 bases). Germline V CDR1 and CDR2: MNHEY, SMNVEV (reference sequence). CDR3 length: 13 residues. V gave up 5 bases and J gave up 8 bases, with 15 bases separating them. The chain's CDR3 is CASSLRGGEGYTF. CDR3 DNA sequence: TGTGCCAGCAGTCTCAGGGGTGGAGAAGGCTACACCTTC.

This clone appeared a single time. The CDR3: CASSLAPNYGYTF. The CDR3 DNA reads as TGTGCCAGCAGCTTGGCTCCCAACTATGGCTACACCTTC. This chain uses TRBV7-9 with TRBJ1-2; D not resolved. V lost 3 bases and J 2 bases, leaving 7 bases between the germline ends. This CDR3 has 13 amino acids. The germline V gene has CDR1 SEHNR and CDR2 FQNEAQ (reference sequence).

The rearrangement links TRBV25-1 to TRBJ2-7; the match to TRBD2 covers 7 bases. The germline V gene has CDR1 MGHDK and CDR2 SYGVNS. The CDR3 runs to 15 residues. V shed 6 bases, J shed 2 bases, and the junction held 10 bases outside the gene matches. The CDR3 sequence: CASRMGTIRAYEQYF. CDR3 nucleotide sequence: TGTGCCAGCAGGATGGGGACTATACGCGCCTACGAGCAGTACTTC.

V usage is TRBV5-8 and J usage is TRBJ1-2; D is unclear. The germline V gene encodes CDR1 SGHTS and CDR2 YDEGEE. With 4 bases removed from V and 4 bases from J, the gap between germline ends came to 11 bases. The CDR3 is 13 amino acids. The CDR3 DNA follows: TGTGCCAGCAGCCTCAGGTTTTCCTATGGCTACACCTTC. Translated, it gives CASSLRFSYGYTF.

The rearrangement links TRBV19 to TRBJ2-2; TRBD1 matches at 9 bases. Germline V gene sequence: CDR1 LNHDA, CDR2 SQIVND (reference sequence). There are 14 residues in the CDR3. J lost 7 bases, V lost 10 bases, and 10 bases had no gene match. CDR3 region: CATSRDRAGGELFF. Here the CDR3 DNA reads TGTGCCACATCCCGGGACAGGGCGGGCGGGGAGCTGTTTTTT.

The rearrangement joins TRBV18 to TRBJ1-2; 7 nucleotides line up with TRBD1. V lost 2 bases and J lost 7; bases outside the gene matches: 4. This CDR3 is built from 13 residues. Germline CDR1 KGHSH, CDR2 LQKENI. The CDR3 spells CASSPDRATGYTF. The CDR3 DNA follows: TGTGCCAGCTCACCAGACAGGGCAACTGGCTACACCTTC. The full variable domain, with the rest looked up from reference TRBV18 and TRBJ1-2, is NAGVMQNPRHLVRRRGQEARLRCSPMKGHSHVYWYRQLPEEGLKFMVYLQKENIIDESGMPKERFSAEFPKEGPSILRIQQVVRGDSAAYFCASSPDRATGYTFGSGTRLTVV.

The genes are TRBV3-1 (or the pseudogene TRBV3-2) and TRBJ1-2; no firm D call. V lost 4 bases and J lost 0, with 9 bases in between. Looked up from germline, CDR1 is LGHDT and CDR2 is YNNKEL (reference sequence). The CDR3 sequence is 14 residues long. The CDR3: CASSLGRANYGYTF. Here the CDR3 DNA reads TGTGCCAGCAGCCTGGGCCGAGCTAACTATGGCTACACCTTC.

Only a few counts were recorded for this clone. This chain uses TRBV13 with TRBJ2-1; D gene ambiguous. The V end was cut by 0 bases, the J end by 0 bases, with 6 bases between. Germline V CDR1 and CDR2: PRHDT, FYEKMQ (reference sequence). The CDR3 sequence is 15 residues long. CDR3 DNA: TGTGCCAGCAGCTTAGGTCGGAGCTCCTACAATGAGCAGTTCTTC. This codes for CASSLGRSSYNEQFF. The whole variable domain, filled in from reference TRBV13 and TRBJ2-1, reads AAGVIQSPRHLIKEKRETATLKCYPIPRHDTVYWYQQGPGQDPQFLISFYEKMQSDKGSIPDRFSAQQFSDYHSELNMSSLELGDSALYFCASSLGRSSYNEQFFGPGTRLTVL.

The chain combines TRBV11-3 with TRBJ2-1; 14 bases are shared with TRBD2. The germline CDR1 and CDR2 sequences are SGHNT and YENEEA. V gave up 1 base and J gave up 10 bases; unmatched junction bases: 9. The CDR3 has 17 amino acids. The CDR3 reads CASSLGPGTSGSTEQFF. CDR3 in DNA: TGTGCCAGCAGCTTAGGACCCGGGACTAGCGGGAGTACAGAGCAGTTCTTC.

This sequence joins TRBV12-3 or TRBV12-4 and TRBJ2-1; D is unresolved. The CDR3 runs to 13 residues. The germline V and J ends were trimmed by 5 bases and 7 bases, with 12 bases remaining between them. The CDR3 loop reads CASSRNKWNEQFF. In DNA, the CDR3 is TGTGCCAGCAGTAGAAACAAATGGAATGAGCAGTTCTTC.

The chain carries TRBV29-1 and TRBJ2-1; 7 nucleotides line up with TRBD1. The germline gives CDR1 SQVTM, CDR2 ANQGSEA. The CDR3 totals 15 residues. Losses at the gene ends were 7 bases for V and 0 bases for J; bases not matched to a gene: 9. Written as DNA, the CDR3 is TGCAGCGGCCTCACAGGGGAAGCCTCCTACAATGAGCAGTTCTTC. It specifies CSGLTGEASYNEQFF.

The chain links TRBV19 to TRBJ2-5, with D perhaps matching TRBD1 (6 bases). Germline V lookup: CDR1 LNHDA, CDR2 SQIVND (reference sequence). Deletions cut 5 bases from V and 5 bases from J, with 12 bases between. The CDR3 has 13 residues. This CDR3 reads CASSLTGLETQYF. In DNA form, the CDR3 reads TGTGCCAGTAGTCTAACAGGGCTGGAGACCCAGTACTTC.

V usage is TRBV5-4 and J usage is TRBJ2-5, with a possible D match to TRBD1 (6 bases). The V end was cut by 4 bases, the J end by 3 bases, with 25 bases between. Germline V gene data show CDR1 as SGHNT and CDR2 as YYREEE (reference sequence). The CDR3 has 18 residues. The CDR3 coding sequence is TGTGCCAGCAGCCCGGTTTATGGTCAGGGGAAGGAAGAAGAGACCCAGTACTTC. Its translation: CASSPVYGQGKEEETQYF.

This clone was recorded only once. This sequence joins TRBV5-6 and TRBJ2-1; D perhaps matches TRBD2 (6 bases). Germline V CDR1 and CDR2: SGHDT, YYEEEE. The CDR3 spans 15 residues. V gave up 3 bases and J gave up 0 bases, with 10 bases separating them. CDR3 loop: CASSSGLYSYNEQFF. As DNA, the CDR3 is TGTGCCAGCAGCTCGGGACTCTACTCCTACAATGAGCAGTTCTTC. Full variable domain (remainder filled in from reference TRBV5-6 and TRBJ2-1): DAGVTQSPTHLIKTRGQQVTLRCSPKSGHDTVSWYQQALGQGPQFIFQYYEEEERQRGNFPDRFSGHQFPNYSSELNVNALLLGDSALYLCASSSGLYSYNEQFFGPGTRLTVL.

The V gene is TRBV28, the J gene TRBJ2-1; D may be TRBD1 (6 bases). Germline lookup yields CDR1 MDHEN and CDR2 SYDVKM. Trimming took 5 bases from V and 8 from J, leaving 16 bases between them. The CDR3 loop spans 14 amino acids. The CDR3 coding sequence is TGTGCCAGCAGTCCCGGGACATTTATCGATGAGCAGTTCTTC. The encoded protein is CASSPGTFIDEQFF.

V is TRBV11-2 and J is TRBJ2-3, with 9 positions matching TRBD1. With 1 base clipped from V and 4 bases from J, the junction kept 0 bases outside the gene matches. The CDR3 covers 14 residues. Germline values: CDR1 SGHAT, CDR2 FQNNGV. The CDR3 nucleotides are TGTGCCAGCAGCTTAGGACAGGGGGCAGATACGCAGTATTTT. Translated: CASSLGQGADTQYF.

CDR3 amino acids: CSVEDEDRSYEQYF. The DNA of the CDR3 is TGCAGCGTTGAAGATGAGGACAGGTCCTACGAGCAGTACTTC. The chain uses TRBV29-1 and TRBJ2-7, with 7 bases that match TRBD1. Germline CDR1 and CDR2: SQVTM and ANQGSEA. Trimming took 0 bases from V and 1 from J; bases not matched to a gene: 3. The CDR3 extends over 14 amino acids.

The V and J genes are TRBV11-1 and TRBJ2-3, with TRBD2 matching 12 bases. CDR1 and CDR2 from the germline V gene are SGHAT and FQDESV (reference sequence). V was clipped by 7 bases and J by 4 bases; unmatched bases: 0. This CDR3 region has 13 residues. CDR3 nucleotide sequence: TGTGCCAGCACTAGCGGGGGGGCAGATACGCAGTATTTT. Protein sequence: CASTSGGADTQYF.

The chain recombines TRBV18 with TRBJ1-2, with TRBD1 identical over 9 bases. Looked up from germline, CDR1 is KGHSH and CDR2 is LQKENI. The CDR3 is made up of 14 amino acids. Unmatched junction bases numbered 3, after V lost 3 bases and J lost 4 bases. The CDR3 sequence is CASSPDRGTYGYTF. Here the CDR3 DNA reads TGTGCCAGCTCACCCGACAGGGGGACCTATGGCTACACCTTC.

V and J are TRBV5-5 and TRBJ1-1; D not resolved. The CDR3 is 12 residues long. The germline gives CDR1 SGHKS, CDR2 YYEKEE (reference sequence). V was trimmed by 7 bases and J by 0 bases, leaving 7 bases between them. CDR3 amino acids: CASRLMNTEAFF. The CDR3 DNA is TGTGCCAGCCGGTTGATGAACACTGAAGCTTTCTTT.

There are a few counts of this clone. The CDR3 region is CASSEWAVEKLFF. DNA of the CDR3: TGTGCCAGCAGTGAATGGGCAGTAGAAAAACTGTTTTTT. The chain recombines TRBV25-1 with TRBJ1-4; D ambiguous. This CDR3 comprises 13 residues. The V and J ends lost 1 base and 8 bases respectively, with 8 bases between them. The germline gives CDR1 MGHDK, CDR2 SYGVNS.

The chain is built from TRBV18 and TRBJ1-2; 12 bases fit TRBD1. Trimming cost V 3 bases and J 6 bases; bases outside gene matches: 5. CDR3 length equals 15 residues. Per the germline V gene, CDR1 is KGHSH and CDR2 is LQKENI. CDR3: CASSPRDRGLDGYTF. The CDR3 nucleotides read TGTGCCAGCTCACCCCGGGACAGGGGGCTGGATGGCTACACCTTC.

V usage is TRBV11-2 and J usage is TRBJ2-2, with D uncertain. Germline V gene sequence: CDR1 SGHAT, CDR2 FQNNGV. CDR3 length: 13 residues. V lost 4 bases to trimming and J lost 4 bases, with 7 bases between them. CDR3 nucleotides: TGTGCCAGCAGCTCCCGTCCCACCGGGGAGCTGTTTTTT. Its protein is CASSSRPTGELFF.

The chain couples TRBV5-1 to TRBJ1-6, with 7 bases aligning to TRBD1. This CDR3 has 15 amino acids. Germline V gives CDR1 SGHRS, CDR2 YFSETQ. V was pared by 2 bases and J by 7 bases, with 6 bases of the junction left unmatched. The CDR3 sequence: CASSFQGDWNSPLHF. As DNA, the CDR3 is TGCGCCAGCAGCTTCCAGGGGGACTGGAATTCACCCCTCCACTTT.

V gene TRBV4-2 combines with J gene TRBJ1-2; 12 bases agree with TRBD1. The V and J ends lost 0 bases and 8 bases, in that order; junction bases with no gene match: 7. The CDR3 covers 16 residues. Germline CDR1 is LGHNA and CDR2 is YNFKEQ. The CDR3 region is CASSQDEGQGARGYTF. The CDR3 region has the DNA TGTGCCAGCAGCCAAGATGAGGGACAGGGGGCACGGGGCTACACCTTC.

Comments on this clone: Other DNA sequences in this sample translate to the same CDR3. The chain has TRBV2 and TRBJ2-5, with D tentatively TRBD2 (5 bases). This CDR3 contains 15 residues. Germline CDR1 reads SNHLY; CDR2 reads FYNNEI. V lost 6 bases and J lost 1, with 15 bases in between. The CDR3 region is CASRETEVFQETQYF. The CDR3 bases are TGTGCCAGCAGAGAGACGGAGGTGTTCCAAGAGACCCAGTACTTC.

V is TRBV19 and J is TRBJ2-7; 15 nucleotides agree with TRBD2. Germline values: CDR1 LNHDA, CDR2 SQIVND (reference sequence). The V segment lost 10 bases and the J segment 3 bases; nucleotides outside the gene matches: 10. The CDR3 runs to 16 residues. CDR3 coding DNA: TGTGCCACCCTGGGGACTAGCGGGGGGTCCGGCTACGAGCAGTACTTC. It specifies CATLGTSGGSGYEQYF.